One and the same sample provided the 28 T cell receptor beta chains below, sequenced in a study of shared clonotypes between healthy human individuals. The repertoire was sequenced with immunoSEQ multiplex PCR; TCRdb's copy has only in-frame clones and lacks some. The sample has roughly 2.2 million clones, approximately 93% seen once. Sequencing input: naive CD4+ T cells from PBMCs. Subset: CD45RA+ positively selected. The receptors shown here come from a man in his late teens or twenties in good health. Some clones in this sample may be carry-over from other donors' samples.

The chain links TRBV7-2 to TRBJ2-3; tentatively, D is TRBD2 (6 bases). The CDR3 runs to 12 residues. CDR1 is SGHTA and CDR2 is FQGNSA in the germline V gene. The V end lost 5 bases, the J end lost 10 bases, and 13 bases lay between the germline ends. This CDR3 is CASSPTSISQYF. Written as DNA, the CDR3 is TGTGCCAGCAGCCCGACTAGTATCTCGCAGTATTTT.

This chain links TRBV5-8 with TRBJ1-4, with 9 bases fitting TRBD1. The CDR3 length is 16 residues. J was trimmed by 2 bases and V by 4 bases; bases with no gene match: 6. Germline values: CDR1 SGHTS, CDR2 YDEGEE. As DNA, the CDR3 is TGTGCCAGCAGCCGAGGGACAGGGTCGACTAATGAAAAACTGTTTTTT. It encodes CASSRGTGSTNEKLFF.

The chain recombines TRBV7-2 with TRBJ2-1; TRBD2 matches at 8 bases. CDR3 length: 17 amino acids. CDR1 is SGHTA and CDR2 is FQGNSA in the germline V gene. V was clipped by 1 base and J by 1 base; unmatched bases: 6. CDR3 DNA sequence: TGTGCCAGCAGCTTAGTAGGTAGCGGGAATTCCTACAATGAGCAGTTCTTC. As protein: CASSLVGSGNSYNEQFF.

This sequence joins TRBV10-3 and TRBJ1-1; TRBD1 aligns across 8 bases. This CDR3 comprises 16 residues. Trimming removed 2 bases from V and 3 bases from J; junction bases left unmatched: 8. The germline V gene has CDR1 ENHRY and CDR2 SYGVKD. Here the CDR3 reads CAISERQGKGDTEAFF. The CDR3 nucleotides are TGTGCCATCAGTGAGAGACAGGGGAAAGGGGACACTGAAGCTTTCTTT.

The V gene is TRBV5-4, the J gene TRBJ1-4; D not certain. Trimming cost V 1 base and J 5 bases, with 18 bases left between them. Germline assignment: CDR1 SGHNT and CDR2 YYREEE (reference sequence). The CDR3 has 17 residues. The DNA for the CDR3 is TGTGCCAGCAGCTTGTTGGCCGATAGAGGGAAAAATGAAAAACTGTTTTTT. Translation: CASSLLADRGKNEKLFF.

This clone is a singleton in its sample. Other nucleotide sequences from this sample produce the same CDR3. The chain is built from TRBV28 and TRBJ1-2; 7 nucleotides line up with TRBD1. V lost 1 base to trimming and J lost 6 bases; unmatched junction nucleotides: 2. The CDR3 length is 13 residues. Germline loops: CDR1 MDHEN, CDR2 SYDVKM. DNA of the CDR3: TGTGCCAGCAGTTTATTACAGGGGAATGGCTACACCTTC. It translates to CASSLLQGNGYTF.

The CDR3 here is CASSPMPSGTDTQYF. The CDR3 DNA follows: TGTGCCAGCTCACCAATGCCTAGCGGCACAGATACGCAGTATTTT. The chain couples TRBV18 to TRBJ2-3; tentatively, D is TRBD2 (6 bases). The CDR3 spans 15 residues. Germline V gene lookup returns CDR1 KGHSH and CDR2 LQKENI. Trimming took 2 bases from V and 1 from J, leaving 10 bases between them.

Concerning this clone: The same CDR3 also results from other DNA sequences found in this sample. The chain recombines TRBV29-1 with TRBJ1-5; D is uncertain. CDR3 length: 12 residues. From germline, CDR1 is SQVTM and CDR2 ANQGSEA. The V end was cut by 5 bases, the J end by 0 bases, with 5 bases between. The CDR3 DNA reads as TGCAGCGTTAGAGATAGCAATCAGCCCCAGCATTTT. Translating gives CSVRDSNQPQHF.

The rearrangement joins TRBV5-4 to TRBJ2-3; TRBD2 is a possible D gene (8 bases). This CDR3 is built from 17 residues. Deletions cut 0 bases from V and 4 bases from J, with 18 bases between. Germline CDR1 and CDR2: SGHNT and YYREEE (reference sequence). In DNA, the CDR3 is TGTGCCAGCAGCTTGGCCGGGGGGGACAGTCGCCCAGATACGCAGTATTTT. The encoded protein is CASSLAGGDSRPDTQYF.

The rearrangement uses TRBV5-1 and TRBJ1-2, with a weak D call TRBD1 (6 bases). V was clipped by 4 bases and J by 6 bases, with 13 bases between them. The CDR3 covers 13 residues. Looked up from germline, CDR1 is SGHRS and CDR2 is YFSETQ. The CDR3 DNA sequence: TGCGCCAGCAGCCCGGACAGCAAAAATGGCTACACCTTC. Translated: CASSPDSKNGYTF.

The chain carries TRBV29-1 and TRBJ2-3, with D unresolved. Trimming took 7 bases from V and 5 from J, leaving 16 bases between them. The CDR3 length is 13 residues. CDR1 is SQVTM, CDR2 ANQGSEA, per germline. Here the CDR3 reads CSGLTHFGDTQYF. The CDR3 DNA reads TGCAGCGGACTCACACATTTCGGAGATACGCAGTATTTT.

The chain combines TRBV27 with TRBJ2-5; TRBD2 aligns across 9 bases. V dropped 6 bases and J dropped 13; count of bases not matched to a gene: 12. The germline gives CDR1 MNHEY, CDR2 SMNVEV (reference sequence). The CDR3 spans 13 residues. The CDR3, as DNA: TGTGCCAGCAGGACCGGGACTAGCCCCTTACGGTACTTC. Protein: CASRTGTSPLRYF.

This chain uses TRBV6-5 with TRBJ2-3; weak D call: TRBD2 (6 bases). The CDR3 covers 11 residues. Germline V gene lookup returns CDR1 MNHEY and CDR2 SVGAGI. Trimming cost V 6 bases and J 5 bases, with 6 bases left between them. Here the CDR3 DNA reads TGTGCCAGCAGGGAGGGAGATACGCAGTATTTT. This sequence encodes CASREGDTQYF.

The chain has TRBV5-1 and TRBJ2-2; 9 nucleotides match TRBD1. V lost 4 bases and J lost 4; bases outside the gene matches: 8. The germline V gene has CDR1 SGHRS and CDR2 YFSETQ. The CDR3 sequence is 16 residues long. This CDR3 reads CASSGTGTEGTGELFF. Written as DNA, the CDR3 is TGCGCCAGCAGCGGGACAGGGACGGAAGGCACCGGGGAGCTGTTTTTT.

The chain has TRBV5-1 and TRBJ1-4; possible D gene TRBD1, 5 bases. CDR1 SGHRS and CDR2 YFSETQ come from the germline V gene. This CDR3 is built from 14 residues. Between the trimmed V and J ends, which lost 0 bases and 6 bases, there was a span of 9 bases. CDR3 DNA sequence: TGCGCCAGCAGCTTGGCGGGCAGGGATGAAAAACTGTTTTTT. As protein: CASSLAGRDEKLFF.

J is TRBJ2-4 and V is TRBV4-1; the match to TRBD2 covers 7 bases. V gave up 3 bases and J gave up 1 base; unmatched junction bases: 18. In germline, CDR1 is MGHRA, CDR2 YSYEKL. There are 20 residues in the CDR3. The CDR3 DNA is TGCGCCAGCAGCCAGGCCTCTAGCGGCTCTAAGTCTGGGGCCAAAAACATTCAGTACTTC. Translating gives CASSQASSGSKSGAKNIQYF.

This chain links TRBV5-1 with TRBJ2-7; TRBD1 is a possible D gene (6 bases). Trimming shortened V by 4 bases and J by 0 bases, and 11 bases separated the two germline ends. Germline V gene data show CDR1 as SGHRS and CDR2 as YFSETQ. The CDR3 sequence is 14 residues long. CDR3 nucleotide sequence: TGCGCCAGCAGCGTACAGGGATACTCCTACGAGCAGTACTTC. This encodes CASSVQGYSYEQYF.

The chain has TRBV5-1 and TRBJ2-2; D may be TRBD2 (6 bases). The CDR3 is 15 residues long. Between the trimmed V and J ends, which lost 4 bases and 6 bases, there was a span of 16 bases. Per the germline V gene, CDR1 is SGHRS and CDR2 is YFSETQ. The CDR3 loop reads CASSTGDLRPGELFF. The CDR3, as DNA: TGCGCCAGCAGCACCGGGGACTTAAGGCCCGGGGAGCTGTTTTTT.

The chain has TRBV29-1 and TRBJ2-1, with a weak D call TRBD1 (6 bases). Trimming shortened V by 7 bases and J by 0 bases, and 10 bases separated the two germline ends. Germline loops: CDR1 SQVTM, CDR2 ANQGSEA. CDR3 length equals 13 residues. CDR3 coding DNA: TGCAGCGGAAGGACAGCCTCCTACAATGAGCAGTTCTTC. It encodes CSGRTASYNEQFF.

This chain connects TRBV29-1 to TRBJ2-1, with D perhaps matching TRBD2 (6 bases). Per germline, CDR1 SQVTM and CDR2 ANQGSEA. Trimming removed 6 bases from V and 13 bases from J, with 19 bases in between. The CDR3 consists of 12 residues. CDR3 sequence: CSVGTIRGLQFF. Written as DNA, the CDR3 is TGCAGCGTCGGTACCATCCGTGGACTACAGTTCTTC.

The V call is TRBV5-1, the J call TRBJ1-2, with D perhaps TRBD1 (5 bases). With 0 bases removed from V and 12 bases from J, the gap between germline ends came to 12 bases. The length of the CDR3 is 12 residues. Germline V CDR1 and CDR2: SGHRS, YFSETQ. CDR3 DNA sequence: TGCGCCAGCAGCTTGGTGGAGGGGAGAAACACCTTC. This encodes CASSLVEGRNTF. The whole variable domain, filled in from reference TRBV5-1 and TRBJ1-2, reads KAGVTQTPRYLIKTRGQQVTLSCSPISGHRSVSWYQQTPGQGLQFLFEYFSETQRNKGNFPGRFSGRQFSNSRSEMNVSTLELGDSALYLCASSLVEGRNTFGSGTRLTVV.

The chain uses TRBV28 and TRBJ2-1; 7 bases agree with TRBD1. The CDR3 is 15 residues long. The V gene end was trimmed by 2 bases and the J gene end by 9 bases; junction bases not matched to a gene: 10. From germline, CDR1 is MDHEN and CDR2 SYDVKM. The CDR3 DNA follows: TGTGCCAGCAGTTTAGAGGGGGCACGGCGGAGTGAGCAGTTCTTC. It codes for CASSLEGARRSEQFF. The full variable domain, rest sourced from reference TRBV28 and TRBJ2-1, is DVKVTQSSRYLVKRTGEKVFLECVQDMDHENMFWYRQDPGLGLRLIYFSYDVKMKEKGDIPEGYSVSREKKERFSLILESASTNQTSMYLCASSLEGARRSEQFFGPGTRLTVL.

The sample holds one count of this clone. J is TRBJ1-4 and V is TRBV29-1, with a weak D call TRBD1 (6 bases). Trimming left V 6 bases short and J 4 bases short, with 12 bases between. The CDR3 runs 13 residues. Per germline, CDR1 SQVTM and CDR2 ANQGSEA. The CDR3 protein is CSVQTGFNEKLFF. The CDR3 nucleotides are TGCAGCGTCCAGACAGGTTTTAATGAAAAACTGTTTTTT.

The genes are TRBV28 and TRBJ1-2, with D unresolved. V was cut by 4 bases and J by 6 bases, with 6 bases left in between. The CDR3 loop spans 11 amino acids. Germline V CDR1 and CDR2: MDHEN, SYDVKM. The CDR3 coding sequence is TGTGCCAGCAGTTCGAGGAATGGCTACACCTTC. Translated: CASSSRNGYTF.

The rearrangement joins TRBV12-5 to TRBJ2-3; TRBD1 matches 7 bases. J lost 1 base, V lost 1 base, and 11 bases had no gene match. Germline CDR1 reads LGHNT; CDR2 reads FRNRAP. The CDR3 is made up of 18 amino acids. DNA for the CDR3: TGTGCTAGTGGTTTGGCCCCTCGAAAGGGGGCGGGCACAGATACGCAGTATTTT. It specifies CASGLAPRKGAGTDTQYF.

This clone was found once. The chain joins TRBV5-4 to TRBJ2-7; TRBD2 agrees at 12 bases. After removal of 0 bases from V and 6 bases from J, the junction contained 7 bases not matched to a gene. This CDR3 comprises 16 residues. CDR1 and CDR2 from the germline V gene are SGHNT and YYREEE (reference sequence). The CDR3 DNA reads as TGTGCCAGCAGCTTGGTCCGGACTAGCGGGATGAGCGAGCAGTACTTC. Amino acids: CASSLVRTSGMSEQYF.

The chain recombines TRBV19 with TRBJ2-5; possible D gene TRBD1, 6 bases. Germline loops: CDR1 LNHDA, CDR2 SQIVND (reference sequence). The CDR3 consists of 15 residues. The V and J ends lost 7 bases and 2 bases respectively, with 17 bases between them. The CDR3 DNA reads TGTGCCAGTACCATTGGGCCAGGGGATCAAGAGACCCAGTACTTC. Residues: CASTIGPGDQETQYF.

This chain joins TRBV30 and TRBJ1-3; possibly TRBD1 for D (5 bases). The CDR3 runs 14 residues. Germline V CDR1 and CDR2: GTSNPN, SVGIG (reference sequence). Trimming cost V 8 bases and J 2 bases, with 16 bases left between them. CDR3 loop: CALVHPGTGNTIYF. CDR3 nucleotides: TGTGCCCTTGTACATCCAGGGACTGGAAACACCATATATTTT.